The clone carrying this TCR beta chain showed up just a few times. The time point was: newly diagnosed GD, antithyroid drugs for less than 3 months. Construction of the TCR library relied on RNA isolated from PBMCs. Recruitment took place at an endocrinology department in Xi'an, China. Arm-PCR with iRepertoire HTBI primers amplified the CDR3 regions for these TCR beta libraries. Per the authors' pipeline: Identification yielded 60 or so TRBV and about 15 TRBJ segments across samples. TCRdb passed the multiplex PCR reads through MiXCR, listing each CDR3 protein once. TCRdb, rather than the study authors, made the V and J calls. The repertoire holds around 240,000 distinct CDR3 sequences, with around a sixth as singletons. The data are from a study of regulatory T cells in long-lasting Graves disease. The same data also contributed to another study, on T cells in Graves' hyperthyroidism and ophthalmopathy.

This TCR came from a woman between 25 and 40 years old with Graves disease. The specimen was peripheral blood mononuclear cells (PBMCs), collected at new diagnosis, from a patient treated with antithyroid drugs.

In DNA form, the CDR3 reads TGTGCCAGCAGCCCGGAGCGGGGAAGCACTGAAGCTTTCTTT. Translated, it gives CASSPERGSTEAFF. The chain carries TRBV7-2 and TRBJ1-1; D unclear. The CDR3 runs to 14 residues. Germline V gene data show CDR1 as SGHTA and CDR2 as FQGNSA. The ends were cut back, 5 bases at V and 4 bases at J, with 14 bases in the middle.